The 23 T cell receptor beta chains presented below share a single source sample, sequenced in a study of cytomegalovirus exposure and HLA in healthy donors. Some clones are missing from TCRdb's copy, which holds only in-frame ones; the method was immunoSEQ multiplex PCR. Among 200,000 or so clones listed, 75% to 90% were seen once. Sequencing was performed on PBMCs. The origin of the receptors is a man between 18 and 29 years old in good health and CMV-seropositive.

The V gene is TRBV19, the J gene TRBJ2-7, with D possibly matching TRBD1 (5 bases). In germline, CDR1 is LNHDA, CDR2 SQIVND (reference sequence). The CDR3 loop spans 13 amino acids. Trimming shortened V by 3 bases and J by 3 bases, and 9 bases separated the two germline ends. CDR3: CASSMGQNYEQYF. CDR3 coding DNA: TGTGCCAGTAGTATGGGGCAGAACTACGAGCAGTACTTC.

CDR3 nucleotide sequence: TGTGCCAGCAGTGAAGCGGGGACAGGGAGCTCCTACGAGCAGTACTTC. Its protein is CASSEAGTGSSYEQYF. The chain couples TRBV6-1 to TRBJ2-7; the match to TRBD1 covers 9 bases. V gave up 0 bases and J gave up 0 bases; unmatched junction bases: 3. The CDR3 is 16 residues long. Per the germline V gene, CDR1 is MNHNS and CDR2 is SASEGT.

The V gene is TRBV5-8, the J gene TRBJ2-5; D call uncertain. CDR3 length: 12 residues. With 0 bases removed from V and 5 bases from J, the gap between germline ends came to 5 bases. Germline V gene sequence: CDR1 SGHTS, CDR2 YDEGEE. The CDR3 is CASSLELETQYF. The CDR3 DNA is TGTGCCAGCAGCTTGGAACTCGAGACCCAGTACTTC.

The chain is built from TRBV5-1 and TRBJ2-2; TRBD1 matches 7 bases. Germline values: CDR1 SGHRS, CDR2 YFSETQ. The V segment lost 4 bases and the J segment 7 bases; nucleotides outside the gene matches: 7. The CDR3 extends over 14 amino acids. The CDR3 bases are TGCGCCAGCAGCCCCCGACAGGGCAGCGGGGAGCTGTTTTTT. It is translated as CASSPRQGSGELFF.

The rearrangement joins TRBV5-4 to TRBJ2-2; 7 bases match TRBD2. Trimming removed 2 bases from V and 1 base from J; junction bases left unmatched: 2. This CDR3 is built from 15 residues. Germline V gene data show CDR1 as SGHNT and CDR2 as YYREEE (reference sequence). Here the CDR3 reads CASSLSSGNTGELFF. The CDR3 coding sequence is TGTGCCAGCAGCTTATCTAGCGGGAACACCGGGGAGCTGTTTTTT.

The rearrangement links TRBV28 to TRBJ2-7; D is perhaps TRBD1 (6 bases). Germline V lookup: CDR1 MDHEN, CDR2 SYDVKM. Trimming took off 6 bases at V and 0 bases at J, with 15 bases between the two ends. The CDR3 has 15 residues. In DNA form, the CDR3 reads TGTGCCAGCAGCCTTATTGACAGGAGCTCCTACGAGCAGTACTTC. It encodes CASSLIDRSSYEQYF.

The chain uses TRBV7-3 and TRBJ1-1; weak D call: TRBD1 (5 bases). V was trimmed by 2 bases and J by 1 base, leaving 5 bases between them. The CDR3 consists of 13 residues. Germline assignment: CDR1 SGHTA and CDR2 FQGTGA. CDR3: CASSLGANTEAFF. CDR3 sequence (DNA): TGTGCCAGCAGCTTAGGGGCGAACACTGAAGCTTTCTTT.

The chain combines TRBV6-4 with TRBJ2-1; 10 bases agree with TRBD2. J was trimmed by 9 bases and V by 0 bases; bases with no gene match: 5. CDR3 length: 15 amino acids. CDR1 and CDR2 from the germline V gene are MRHNA and SNTAGT. The CDR3, as DNA: TGTGCCAGCAGTGACTCAGCGGGAGGGCCAGGTGAGCAGTTCTTC. Translation: CASSDSAGGPGEQFF.

The rearrangement uses TRBV27 and TRBJ2-7, with a possible D match to TRBD2 (5 bases). V was clipped by 2 bases and J by 7 bases, with 9 bases between them. Germline lookup yields CDR1 MNHEY and CDR2 SMNVEV (reference sequence). The CDR3 sequence is 12 residues long. CDR3 DNA sequence: TGTGCCAGCAGTTTAGGACCGGGGGAGCAGTACTTC. Translation: CASSLGPGEQYF.

The chain recombines TRBV5-6 with TRBJ1-4; D is unresolved. From germline, CDR1 is SGHDT and CDR2 YYEEEE. The V end was cut by 0 bases, the J end by 1 base, with 4 bases between. The length of the CDR3 is 14 residues. The DNA for the CDR3 is TGTGCCAGCAGCTTGGTCCAAACTAATGAAAAACTGTTTTTT. It encodes CASSLVQTNEKLFF. Complete variable domain (other parts from reference TRBV5-6 and TRBJ1-4): DAGVTQSPTHLIKTRGQQVTLRCSPKSGHDTVSWYQQALGQGPQFIFQYYEEEERQRGNFPDRFSGHQFPNYSSELNVNALLLGDSALYLCASSLVQTNEKLFFGSGTQLSVL.

The J gene is TRBJ2-7, the V gene TRBV5-1, with 9 bases that match TRBD1. V trimming: 4 bases; J trimming: 6 bases; junction bases outside the gene matches: 14. CDR1 is SGHRS, CDR2 YFSETQ, per germline. The CDR3 contains 16 residues. The CDR3: CASSLSVGQGSIEQYF. The CDR3 DNA follows: TGCGCCAGCAGCCTCTCGGTGGGACAGGGATCCATCGAGCAGTACTTC.

The chain carries TRBV15 and TRBJ2-2, with D possibly TRBD2 on 5 matching bases. The CDR3 consists of 15 residues. The germline V and J ends were trimmed by 0 bases and 5 bases, with 10 bases remaining between them. Germline values: CDR1 LNHNV, CDR2 YYDKDF (reference sequence). The CDR3 spells CATSREGTGTGELFF. The CDR3, as DNA: TGTGCCACCAGCAGAGAGGGTACGGGAACCGGGGAGCTGTTTTTT.

The V gene is TRBV10-3, the J gene TRBJ2-2; 10 bases line up with TRBD2. J was trimmed by 6 bases and V by 11 bases; bases with no gene match: 12. The CDR3 sequence is 15 residues long. Per the germline V gene, CDR1 is ENHRY and CDR2 is SYGVKD. CDR3 in amino acids: CASREREGKAGELFF. The CDR3 DNA sequence: TGTGCCTCCCGGGAGCGGGAGGGCAAGGCCGGGGAGCTGTTTTTT.

The chain joins TRBV9 to TRBJ1-2, with D maybe TRBD1 (5 bases). This CDR3 is 13 amino acids long. V lost 2 bases and J 13 bases, leaving 18 bases between the germline ends. Germline CDR1 reads SGDLS; CDR2 reads YYNGEE. The CDR3 region has the DNA TGTGCCAGCAGCGTGGGGGGACCTAAACGGTGCACCTTC. This codes for CASSVGGPKRCTF.

The genes are TRBV27 and TRBJ2-7; 10 bases are a match to TRBD1. Germline V lookup: CDR1 MNHEY, CDR2 SMNVEV (reference sequence). The V gene end was trimmed by 7 bases and the J gene end by 4 bases; junction bases not matched to a gene: 22. This CDR3 spans 19 amino acids. This chain's CDR3 is CASTTVGTGDSGGDYEQYF. CDR3 bases: TGTGCCAGCACTACCGTCGGGACAGGGGATTCAGGAGGAGATTACGAGCAGTACTTC.

The genes are TRBV7-2 and TRBJ2-7, with a possible D match to TRBD2 (6 bases). Germline CDR1 and CDR2: SGHTA and FQGNSA. The V gene lost 1 base and the J gene lost 3 bases, with 10 bases spanning the gap. The CDR3 has 14 residues. CDR3 nucleotides: TGTGCCAGCAGCTTAGGGTGGCGGGGCTACGAGCAGTACTTC. Amino acid sequence: CASSLGWRGYEQYF.

This clone was found a few times. This sequence joins TRBV2 and TRBJ2-7, with D perhaps matching TRBD2 (7 bases). Germline CDR1 is SNHLY and CDR2 is FYNNEI. This CDR3 spans 12 amino acids. Between the trimmed V and J ends, which lost 6 bases and 12 bases, there was a span of 18 bases. CDR3 bases: TGTGCCAGCAGACAGGGAGGGCCAAAAAGGTACTTC. Its protein product is CASRQGGPKRYF.

Concerning this clone: Without the conserved terminal phenylalanine or tryptophan, this CDR3 likely stems from a read error. The limits of the CDR3 on the DNA are not certain, so only TCRdb's listed CDR3 is given. The genes are TRBV28 and TRBJ2-7; the D call in the table, TRBD2, was not verified against the DNA. The CDR3 is 8 residues long, counting both termini. CDR1 and CDR2 (germline): MDHEN, SYDVKM. The CDR3 loop reads CASSFERL.

As DNA, the CDR3 is TGTGCCACCAGCGAGACAGGGATGGCTGAGCAGTTCTTC. It codes for CATSETGMAEQFF. The V gene is TRBV15, the J gene TRBJ2-1, with 7 positions matching TRBD1. Germline values: CDR1 LNHNV, CDR2 YYDKDF (reference sequence). The CDR3 length is 13 residues. V dropped 5 bases and J dropped 9; count of bases not matched to a gene: 7.

CDR3 DNA: TGTGCCAGCAGTGAACCACCCGGGGATATTTATGGCTACACCTTC. Translated: CASSEPPGDIYGYTF. The rearrangement uses TRBV6-1 and TRBJ1-2; D gene uncertain. The V end was cut by 2 bases, the J end by 5 bases, with 15 bases between. This CDR3 has 15 residues. Germline V gene lookup returns CDR1 MNHNS and CDR2 SASEGT.

The V call is TRBV29-1, the J call TRBJ2-7, with 9 bases fitting TRBD1. V was clipped by 1 base and J by 1 base; unmatched bases: 8. The CDR3 is made up of 16 amino acids. The germline gives CDR1 SQVTM, CDR2 ANQGSEA. DNA of the CDR3: TGCAGCGTTGAAGTCCGCCTGACAGGGGGATCCTACGAGCAGTACTTC. It specifies CSVEVRLTGGSYEQYF.

The rearrangement joins TRBV9 to TRBJ1-5; D is possibly TRBD1 (5 bases). Germline-derived CDR1 and CDR2 are SGDLS and YYNGEE. The CDR3 length is 14 residues. Trimming pared 0 bases from V and 4 bases from J, leaving 8 bases between. The CDR3 DNA is TGTGCCAGCAGCGTAGGCCAGGGAAATCAGCCCCAGCATTTT. It translates to CASSVGQGNQPQHF.

The gene calls are TRBV5-1 and TRBJ2-3; 8 nucleotides match TRBD1. Per germline, CDR1 SGHRS and CDR2 YFSETQ. CDR3 size: 15 residues. V was clipped by 7 bases and J by 0 bases; unmatched bases: 7. CDR3 residues: CASCKQGASTDTQYF. In nucleotides, the CDR3 is TGCGCCAGCTGTAAGCAGGGGGCTAGCACAGATACGCAGTATTTT.